The clone carrying this T cell receptor (beta chain) was observed a handful of times. This sample was taken from a study of blood T cell repertoires in COVID-19. Study background: COVID-19 samples from acute and convalescent phases originated in the United States, Italy and Spain. PBMCs, B-cell-depleted T cells, or T cells were the source of the cDNA or gDNA that made up the material.

The CDR3 contains 14 residues. V shed 9 bases and J shed 6 bases, with 18 bases lying between them. The V gene's germline CDR1 is LNHDA and CDR2 SQIVND (reference sequence). Per the study methods: Quantification of nucleated cells was approximated via reference gene primer amplification. Produced via immunoSEQ multiplex PCR; TCRdb's table is partial and in-frame only. V and J calls and clone size are given by that table; D and trimming were obtained from the DNA. The data contain a few hundred thousand clones, roughly 88% of them singletons. The receptor comes from a woman in her forties or fifties with acute or convalescent COVID-19. Specimen: peripheral blood. The chain couples TRBV19 to TRBJ1-5; a weak D match, TRBD1 (5 bases). The CDR3 coding sequence is TGTGCCAGCGAGTTCCAAAGGAGGGGTCAGCCCCAGCATTTT. Its translation: CASEFQRRGQPQHF.